The rows below give T cell receptor beta chains drawn from one sample of a study of Ad26.COV2.S vaccination and SARS-CoV-2 variants. The data were produced by immunoSEQ multiplex PCR, yet TCRdb's version contains in-frame clones alone and is incomplete. The sample has some 45,000 clones, approximately 80% seen once. This specimen consisted of peripheral blood, obtained after recovery from COVID-19. These receptors were taken from a human donor who had recovered from COVID-19. The CDR3 runs from the conserved cysteine through the conserved F or W. D genes are given only for firm matches. The size entry is marked missing in some rows and otherwise reads once, few, many or a size class.

-	TRBJ1-4	TRBV5-4	-	TGTGCCAGCAGCTTGAAGCAGGGGACTGAAAAACTGTTTTTT	CASSLKQGTEKLFF
-	TRBJ1-2	TRBV5-6	TRBD1	TGTGCCAGCAGCCCCCCGGGGACAGGGTCGGGTCTTGGCTACACCTTC	CASSPPGTGSGLGYTF
-	TRBJ1-2	TRBV28	TRBD1	TGTGCCAGCAGTCGGGACAGACTAACGGGCTACACCTTC	CASSRDRLTGYTF
-	TRBJ2-6	TRBV11-1	-	TGTGCCAGCAGCTTAGATCTAAACTCTGGGGCCAACGTCCTGACTTTC	CASSLDLNSGANVLTF
-	TRBJ1-5	TRBV18	TRBD1	TGTGCCAGCTCACCAAACACCGGGACAGGGGGCGGTACGGGGCAGCCCCAGCATTTT	CASSPNTGTGGGTGQPQHF
-	TRBJ2-7	TRBV11-2	TRBD2	TGTGCCAGCAGCCCCGGGGGGGCGCCAAGCTCCTACGAGCAGTACTTC	CASSPGGAPSSYEQYF
-	TRBJ2-5	TRBV29-1	-	TGCAGCGTTGGTGTAGGGTGGGAGACCCAGTACTTC	CSVGVGWETQYF
-	TRBJ1-1	TRBV29-1	TRBD1	TGCAGCGCCACTTTGGGACAGGCTGAAGCTTTCTTT	CSATLGQAEAFF
-	TRBJ1-1	TRBV25-1	-	TGTGCCAGCAGTTCTCGGGGCACTGAAGCTTTCTTT	CASSSRGTEAFF
-	TRBJ2-7	TRBV4-1	-	TGCGCCAGCAGCCACCGGGACGGTAGCTCCTACGAGCAGTACTTC	CASSHRDGSSYEQYF
-	TRBJ2-5	TRBV27	-	TGTGCCAGCGCCTGGGGGGGCGCCCAGTACTTC	CASAWGGAQYF
-	TRBJ1-3	TRBV6-5	-	TGTGCCAGCACTCGACGGGGTGCAGACACCATATATTTT	CASTRRGADTIYF
-	TRBJ1-1	TRBV5-1	-	TGCGCCAGCAGCTTGTCGGTACAGGCGAACACTGAAGCTTTCTTT	CASSLSVQANTEAFF
once	TRBJ2-2	TRBV2	-	TGTGCCAGCAGGGGCCAGTCGCGTACCGGGGAGCTGTTTTTT	CASRGQSRTGELFF
few	TRBJ2-2	TRBV5-1	-	TGCGCCAGCAGCTTGCCGGGACGTAACACCGGGGAGCTGTTTTTT	CASSLPGRNTGELFF
-	TRBJ1-2	TRBV6-5	-	TGTGCCAGCACTGCTACAGGGACGGGAGGCTACACCTTC	CASTATGTGGYTF
-	TRBJ1-1	TRBV5-1	-	TGCGCCAGCAGCCCCGGGGGTACTGAAGCTTTCTTT	CASSPGGTEAFF
-	TRBJ2-1	TRBV5-1	TRBD2	TGCGCCAGCAGCCCGACTAGCGGGAGTACCAATGAGCAGTTCTTC	CASSPTSGSTNEQFF
-	TRBJ2-3	TRBV5-1	-	TGCGCCAGCAGCTTGGGGGCCCGGCGGGCTCCTTGGGATACGCAGTATTTT	CASSLGARRAPWDTQYF
-	TRBJ2-1	TRBV29-1	-	TGCAGCGTTAGCAGGGTCTACAATGAGCAGTTCTTC	CSVSRVYNEQFF
-	TRBJ2-3	TRBV24-1	-	TGTGCCACCAGTGAGGGGACTGGGGGAAGAGTTACGCAGTATTTT	CATSEGTGGRVTQYF
-	TRBJ1-1	TRBV5-1	TRBD1	TGCGCCAGCAGCTCGGACAGGGGGCACACTGAAGCTTTCTTT	CASSSDRGHTEAFF
few	TRBJ1-1	TRBV6-4	-	TGTGCCAGCAGCGAGGGGCAGACTGAAGCTTTCTTT	CASSEGQTEAFF
-	TRBJ2-3	TRBV27	TRBD2	TGTGCCAGCAGTCCCCGGGGGGGCCAGTCAGATACGCAGTATTTT	CASSPRGGQSDTQYF
-	TRBJ1-5	TRBV3-1/TRBV3-2	-	TGTGCCAGCAGCCAAGGGACAAACAATCAGCCCCAGCATTTT	CASSQGTNNQPQHF
-	TRBJ2-5	TRBV7-9	-	TGTGCCAGCAGCTATCACTCGGAGACCCAGTACTTC	CASSYHSETQYF
-	TRBJ1-2	TRBV2	-	TGTGCCAGCAGTGAAAGCAGCCCCCGGCTTGCTAACTATGGCTACACCTTC	CASSESSPRLANYGYTF
-	TRBJ1-5	TRBV24-1	TRBD1	TGTGCCACCAGTCAGGGGGAAAGCAATCAGCCCCAGCATTTT	CATSQGESNQPQHF
once	TRBJ1-5	TRBV30	-	TGTGCCAATAACATCACGGGGCAGGGAGTCTTGAGCAATCAGCCCCAGCATTTT	CANNITGQGVLSNQPQHF
-	TRBJ1-3	TRBV18	-	TGTGCCAGCTCCTACGGAGGGGATAGAGGAAACACCATATATTTT	CASSYGGDRGNTIYF
-	TRBJ1-5	TRBV6-1	-	TGTGCCAGCAGTGAAGCCCTCCGTCGGGATCAGCCCCAGCATTTT	CASSEALRRDQPQHF
-	TRBJ1-1	TRBV5-1	-	TGCGCCAGCAGCTTTCTTCGGGAGTCCACTGAAGCTTTCTTT	CASSFLRESTEAFF
-	TRBJ2-2	TRBV28	TRBD1	TGTGCCAGCAGCCCAGGGGGCGCGAACACCGGGGAGCTGTTTTTT	CASSPGGANTGELFF
-	TRBJ1-5	TRBV9	TRBD1	TGTGCCAGTGCCAGACAGGGTGGGAATCAGCCCCAGCATTTT	CASARQGGNQPQHF
-	TRBJ1-1	TRBV30	-	TGTGCCTGGAGTGTTCCGGAGGGAGAGCCTGAAGCTTTCTTT	CAWSVPEGEPEAFF
-	TRBJ2-3	TRBV19	TRBD1	TGTGCCAGTCAGACAGGGGGGGCAGATACGCAGTATTTT	CASQTGGADTQYF
few	TRBJ1-1	TRBV5-6	-	TGTGCCAGCAGCTTGCAACAGGGTCCTCGGATTTCTGAAGCTTTCTTT	CASSLQQGPRISEAFF
-	TRBJ2-3	TRBV12-3/TRBV12-4	-	TGTGCCAGCAGTTTCACAGATACGCAGTATTTT	CASSFTDTQYF